This is a list of T cell receptor beta chains from one sample in a study of cytomegalovirus exposure and HLA in healthy donors. Sequencing was performed with immunoSEQ multiplex PCR; in TCRdb, only in-frame clones are kept and a portion is missing. The sample has 95,000 to 150,000 clones; roughly 80% are singletons. The specimen sequenced was PBMCs. These TCRs come from a female donor in good health and CMV-seropositive. Both conserved end residues are part of each CDR3. A D gene is named only where the DNA matches it firmly. The size field is filled for only some rows; it gives once, few, many or a size class.

V	size	J	D	DNA	CDR3
TRBV15	.	TRBJ1-1	.	TGTGCCACCAGCAGAGGGAGCACCACTGAAGCTTTCTTT	CATSRGSTTEAFF
TRBV5-1	.	TRBJ2-3	.	TGCGCCAGCAGCTTGGCTCAGACAGATACGCAGTATTTT	CASSLAQTDTQYF
TRBV11-2	once	TRBJ1-3	TRBD1	TGTGCCAGCAGCTTAGGGGGCAGGGGGTACTCTGGAAACACCATATATTTT	CASSLGGRGYSGNTIYF
TRBV6-1	.	TRBJ1-1	.	TGTGCCAGCAGACAGGGTTGGACTGAAGCTTTCTTT	CASRQGWTEAFF
TRBV5-4	.	TRBJ2-3	TRBD2	TGTGCCAGCAGCCCCAAGAGCGGGGGATCTGATACGCAGTATTTT	CASSPKSGGSDTQYF
TRBV7-9	.	TRBJ2-5	TRBD1	TGTGCCAGCAGCCTAGGGACAGAAACTCAAGAGACCCAGTACTTC	CASSLGTETQETQYF
TRBV18	.	TRBJ1-1	.	TGTGCCAGCTCACTCACAGGGAACACTGAAGCTTTCTTT	CASSLTGNTEAFF
TRBV19	.	TRBJ2-1	TRBD2	TGTGCCAGTAGCACCCGAGGGACTAGCGGGGGGACCCACAATGAGCAGTTCTTC	CASSTRGTSGGTHNEQFF
TRBV7-2	.	TRBJ1-6	TRBD1	TGTGCCAGCAGCTCCGGGACAGGGTACTCACCCCTCCACTTT	CASSSGTGYSPLHF
TRBV5-6	.	TRBJ2-1	TRBD1	TGTGCCAGCAGCTCCCCGGGACAGGGGGTATTCGAGCAGTTCTTC	CASSSPGQGVFEQFF
TRBV7-6	.	TRBJ2-2	TRBD2	TGTGCCAGCAGCTACGTCCTTGCGGGGGGGTCCAACACCGGGGAGCTGTTTTTT	CASSYVLAGGSNTGELFF
TRBV5-1	.	TRBJ1-1	.	TGCGCCAGCAGCTTGGGGACAGTGAACACTGAAGCTTTCTTT	CASSLGTVNTEAFF
TRBV29-1	.	TRBJ1-5	.	TGCAGCGTTGGTCAGTTTAATCAGCCCCAGCATTTT	CSVGQFNQPQHF
TRBV18	.	TRBJ1-6	TRBD1	TGTGCCAGCTCACCCGGACAGGGTGCGAATTCACCCCTCCACTTT	CASSPGQGANSPLHF
TRBV11-2	.	TRBJ1-2	.	TGTGCCAGCAGCTTAGACAGAAACTATGGCTACACCTTC	CASSLDRNYGYTF
TRBV2	.	TRBJ2-3	.	TGTGCCAGCAGTACCAGACAAATACCTAGCACAGATACGCAGTATTTT	CASSTRQIPSTDTQYF
TRBV27	.	TRBJ2-2	TRBD1	TGTGCCAGCAGTTCCTCGGGACAGGGCGGGGAGCTGTTTTTT	CASSSSGQGGELFF
TRBV5-1	.	TRBJ1-2	TRBD1	TGCGCCAGCAGCCACGGGACAGGGCAGGAGGGCTACACCTTC	CASSHGTGQEGYTF
TRBV7-9	few	TRBJ2-7	.	TGTGCCAGCAGCTTAGCTGGGTCCAGGGGTTCCGAGCAGTACTTC	CASSLAGSRGSEQYF
TRBV10-3	.	TRBJ2-3	.	TGTGCCATCTCTTTAGAGGAAAACACAGATACGCAGTATTTT	CAISLEENTDTQYF
TRBV5-4	.	TRBJ2-1	.	TGTGCCAGCAGCTTTTTAGGGAGTGGTGAGCAGTTCTTC	CASSFLGSGEQFF
TRBV5-1	.	TRBJ2-1	TRBD1	TGCGCCAGCAGCCCACGACAGGGGGCCGTCTACAATGAGCAGTTCTTC	CASSPRQGAVYNEQFF
TRBV5-1	.	TRBJ2-5	TRBD2	TGCGCCAGCAGCCGACTAGCGGGGGAGTCAGACACCCAGTACTTC	CASSRLAGESDTQYF
TRBV18	.	TRBJ1-4	.	TGTGCCAGCTCACCACCAGGGGATGGAGAAAAACTGTTTTTT	CASSPPGDGEKLFF